These 17 T cell receptor beta chains share one sample of origin, sequenced in a study of T-cell memory formation after mild COVID-19. TCRdb reprocessed the 5' RACE reads with MiXCR, giving one entry per CDR3 protein. The sample lists 250,000 to 350,000 distinct CDR3 sequences, around 15% occurring once. Input material: PBMCs or a T cell subset sorted from them (not recorded which). The source is a man aged 18-30 years who had mild COVID-19 (a few samples of this study predate the infection). Cell type and time point are not known.

The chain recombines TRBV7-9 with TRBJ2-1; D might be TRBD1 (6 bases). The V end lost 5 bases, the J end lost 6 bases, and 14 bases lay between the germline ends. Germline V gene lookup returns CDR1 SEHNR and CDR2 FQNEAQ (reference sequence). This CDR3 is built from 14 residues. The DNA of the CDR3 is TGTGCCAGCAGCCCGGACAGCTCGGCCAATGAGCAGTTCTTC. This translates into CASSPDSSANEQFF.

The chain links TRBV5-4 to TRBJ2-1; D not resolved. Trimming cost V 4 bases and J 0 bases, with 11 bases left between them. In germline, CDR1 is SGHNT, CDR2 YYREEE (reference sequence). The CDR3 sequence is 15 residues long. The CDR3 coding sequence is TGTGCCAGCAGCCCGGGCTTTTACTCCTACAATGAGCAGTTCTTC. Its protein product is CASSPGFYSYNEQFF.

The sample holds one count of this clonotype. The CDR3 loop reads CASRTSGGDIQYF. CDR3 sequence (DNA): TGTGCCAGCAGGACCTCGGGGGGAGACATTCAGTACTTC. The rearrangement links TRBV27 to TRBJ2-4; TRBD2 matches at 7 bases. The CDR3 is 13 residues long. The germline V gene encodes CDR1 MNHEY and CDR2 SMNVEV (reference sequence). The V segment lost 6 bases and the J segment 8 bases; nucleotides outside the gene matches: 7.

This chain connects TRBV6-5 to TRBJ2-3, with D maybe TRBD2 (6 bases). The CDR3 contains 12 residues. V was pared by 5 bases and J by 6 bases, with 9 bases between. Germline CDR1 is MNHEY and CDR2 is SVGAGI. The CDR3 protein is CASSRLGDTQYF. The CDR3 DNA is TGTGCCAGCAGTCGACTAGGGGATACGCAGTATTTT.

This clonotype was counted only a few times. This chain links TRBV9 with TRBJ2-6; D gene uncertain. The CDR3 extends over 13 amino acids. Germline V gene data show CDR1 as SGDLS and CDR2 as YYNGEE. The V end lost 0 bases, the J end lost 3 bases, and 1 base lay between the germline ends. CDR3 coding DNA: TGTGCCAGCAGCGTAGGTGGGGCCAACGTCCTGACTTTC. This translates into CASSVGGANVLTF.

The V gene is TRBV6-2 or TRBV6-3, the J gene TRBJ1-5, with unresolved D. The CDR3 sequence is 13 residues long. V was trimmed by 4 bases and J by 7 bases, leaving 11 bases between them. Germline assignment: CDR1 MNHEY and CDR2 SVGEGT. The CDR3, as DNA: TGTGCCAGCAGTTGGCCCGTCGGGCAGCCCCAGCATTTT. This sequence encodes CASSWPVGQPQHF.

This chain connects TRBV27 to TRBJ1-1; no definite D call. V was shortened by 7 bases and J by 7 bases, with 16 bases between the two germline ends. The CDR3 contains 13 residues. The germline gives CDR1 MNHEY, CDR2 SMNVEV (reference sequence). CDR3 amino acids: CASKGPHEIEAFF. CDR3 nucleotide sequence: TGTGCCAGCAAAGGGCCGCATGAGATTGAAGCTTTCTTT.

V usage is TRBV7-9 and J usage is TRBJ1-1, with TRBD1 matching 7 bases. V lost 8 bases and J lost 3; bases outside the gene matches: 15. The germline gives CDR1 SEHNR, CDR2 FQNEAQ (reference sequence). The CDR3 covers 16 residues. CDR3 loop: CASVVGTTTGDTEAFF. For the CDR3, the DNA is TGTGCCAGCGTGGTGGGGACCACTACAGGGGACACTGAAGCTTTCTTT.

This chain uses TRBV5-1 with TRBJ2-1, with 8 bases aligning to TRBD1. Unmatched junction bases numbered 6, after V lost 3 bases and J lost 1 base. This CDR3 region has 16 residues. In germline, CDR1 is SGHRS, CDR2 YFSETQ. CDR3 in amino acids: CASSSWTGRSYNEQFF. The CDR3 coding sequence is TGCGCCAGCAGCTCCTGGACAGGGAGGTCCTACAATGAGCAGTTCTTC.

The chain links TRBV5-1 to TRBJ1-4; maybe TRBD1 (5 bases). V gave up 3 bases and J gave up 5 bases, with 17 bases separating them. Per germline, CDR1 SGHRS and CDR2 YFSETQ. This CDR3 is 16 amino acids long. In DNA, the CDR3 is TGCGCCAGCAGCTCTAGAGATGGGGCAGGGAATGAAAAACTGTTTTTT. Translated: CASSSRDGAGNEKLFF.

This clonotype was counted only a few times. J is TRBJ2-1 and V is TRBV5-1; 9 bases match TRBD2. CDR3 length: 15 residues. Per germline, CDR1 SGHRS and CDR2 YFSETQ. V shed 0 bases and J 10 bases; nucleotides not matched to a gene: 8. The chain's CDR3 is CASSLAAGGPREQFF. CDR3 DNA: TGCGCCAGCAGCTTGGCGGCGGGGGGGCCGAGAGAGCAGTTCTTC.

The table lists this clonotype with a few counts. The rearrangement uses TRBV5-6 and TRBJ1-2, with 7 bases that match TRBD1. The CDR3 has 13 residues. CDR1 SGHDT and CDR2 YYEEEE come from the germline V gene. V lost 3 bases and J lost 4; bases outside the gene matches: 3. Here the CDR3 DNA reads TGTGCCAGCAGCTCACAGGGGTTCTATGGCTACACCTTC. Translating it yields CASSSQGFYGYTF.

This clonotype has ten or more counts. V and J are TRBV27 and TRBJ1-2; 7 bases are a match to TRBD1. With 5 bases clipped from V and 8 bases from J, the junction kept 17 bases outside the gene matches. CDR3 size: 16 residues. Germline values: CDR1 MNHEY, CDR2 SMNVEV (reference sequence). The CDR3 sequence is CASSKNYDRALYGYTF. The CDR3 DNA is TGTGCCAGCAGTAAAAATTACGACAGGGCCCTATACGGCTACACCTTC.

The DNA of the CDR3 is TGTGCCAGCAGCCTCCGGGACAGGGGTGTCACTGAAGCTTTCTTT. It translates to CASSLRDRGVTEAFF. The chain is built from TRBV6-5 and TRBJ1-1; 10 bases agree with TRBD1. V lost 6 bases and J lost 4; bases outside the gene matches: 8. This CDR3 contains 15 residues. CDR1 is MNHEY and CDR2 is SVGAGI in the germline V gene.

This clonotype was detected ten times or more. This chain connects TRBV7-9 to TRBJ2-5; possibly TRBD2 for D (5 bases). V lost 8 bases to trimming and J lost 5 bases, with 27 bases between them. This CDR3 is built from 17 residues. Germline V gene sequence: CDR1 SEHNR, CDR2 FQNEAQ (reference sequence). CDR3 bases: TGTGCCAGCCTAGAAGCGAGGGTCGGGGTACAAAAGGAGACCCAGTACTTC. Its protein product is CASLEARVGVQKETQYF.

This clonotype has more than one count but fewer than ten. The V and J genes are TRBV2 and TRBJ1-5, with 8 bases matching TRBD1. Losses at the gene ends were 5 bases for V and 0 bases for J; bases not matched to a gene: 6. CDR1 is SNHLY and CDR2 is FYNNEI in the germline V gene. The CDR3 extends over 16 amino acids. CDR3 region: CASSPGGGSSNQPQHF. The CDR3 region has the DNA TGTGCCAGCAGTCCAGGGGGCGGGAGTAGCAATCAGCCCCAGCATTTT.

This CDR3 is CSASMDLNTEAFF. In DNA form, the CDR3 reads TGCAGCGCTTCCATGGACCTGAACACTGAAGCTTTCTTT. The chain joins TRBV29-1 to TRBJ1-1; D is unclear. CDR1 and CDR2 from the germline V gene are SQVTM and ANQGSEA. CDR3 length equals 13 residues. V lost 7 bases and J 0 bases, leaving 12 bases between the germline ends. The whole variable domain, remainder taken from reference TRBV29-1 and TRBJ1-1, is SAVISQKPSRDICQRGTSLTIQCQVDSQVTMMFWYRQQPGQSLTLIATANQGSEATYESGFVIDKFPISRPNLTFSTLTVSNMSPEDSSIYLCSASMDLNTEAFFGQGTRLTVV.